This entry describes one T cell receptor (beta chain). Its antigen is as yet unknown. This entry comes from a study of cytomegalovirus exposure and HLA in healthy donors. About the study: Across around 400 genotyped donors, around 82% landed in the Caucasian-associated ancestry cluster. Overall study results and limits: Overall, 164 TCR beta chains were annotated as cytomegalovirus-associated. A missense DCLRE1C variant was associated with V- and J-gene trimming of TCR beta chains in a later analysis, and an independent cohort replicated the association.

The PCR used 60 Vbeta and 13 Jbeta primers. Repertoires were generated with immunoSEQ multiplex PCR, while TCRdb's copy carries only in-frame clones and drops some. The table records about 200,000 clones, over 75% of them present only once. Each donor was nominally healthy when sampled (though unrecorded immune exposures were likely). What was sequenced was PBMCs. This TCR derives from a man between 18 and 35 years old in good health and CMV-seronegative.

CDR3: CASSSLRQTGNYGYTF. The CDR3 nucleotides read TGTGCCAGCAGCTCACTCCGGCAGACAGGGAACTATGGCTACACCTTC. The chain uses TRBV7-8 and TRBJ1-2; 7 bases agree with TRBD1. V trimming: 4 bases; J trimming: 2 bases; junction bases outside the gene matches: 10. Germline assignment: CDR1 SGHVS and CDR2 FQNEAQ. This CDR3 is built from 16 residues.